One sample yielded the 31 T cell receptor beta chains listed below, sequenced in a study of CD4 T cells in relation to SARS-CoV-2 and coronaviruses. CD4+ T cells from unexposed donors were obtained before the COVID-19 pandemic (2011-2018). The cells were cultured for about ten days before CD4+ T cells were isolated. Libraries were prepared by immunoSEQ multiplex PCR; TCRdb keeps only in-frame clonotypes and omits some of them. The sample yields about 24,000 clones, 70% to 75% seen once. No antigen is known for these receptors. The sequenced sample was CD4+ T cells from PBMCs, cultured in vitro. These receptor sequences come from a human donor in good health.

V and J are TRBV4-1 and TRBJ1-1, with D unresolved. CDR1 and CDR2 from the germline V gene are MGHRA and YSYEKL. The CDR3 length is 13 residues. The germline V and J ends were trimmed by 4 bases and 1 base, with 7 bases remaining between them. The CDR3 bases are TGCGCCAGCAGCCGTCTTGGGAACACTGAAGCTTTCTTT. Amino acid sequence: CASSRLGNTEAFF.

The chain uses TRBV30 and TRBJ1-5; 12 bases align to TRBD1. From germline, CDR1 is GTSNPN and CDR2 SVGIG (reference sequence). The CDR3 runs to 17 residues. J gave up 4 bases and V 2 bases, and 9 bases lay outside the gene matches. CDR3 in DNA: TGTGCCTGGAGTCTCCGGGACAGGGGGCCGAAGAATCAGCCCCAGCATTTT. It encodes CAWSLRDRGPKNQPQHF.

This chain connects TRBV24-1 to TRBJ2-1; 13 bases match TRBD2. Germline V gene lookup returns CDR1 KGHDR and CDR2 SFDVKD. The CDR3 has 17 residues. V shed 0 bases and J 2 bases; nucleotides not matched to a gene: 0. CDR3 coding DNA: TGTGCCACCAGTGATTTGGGGACTAGCGGGACCTACAATGAGCAGTTCTTC. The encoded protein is CATSDLGTSGTYNEQFF.

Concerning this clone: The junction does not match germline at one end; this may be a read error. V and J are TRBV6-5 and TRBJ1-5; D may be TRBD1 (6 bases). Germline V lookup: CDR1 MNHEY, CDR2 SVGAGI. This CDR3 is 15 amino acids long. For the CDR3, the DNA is TGTGCCAGCAGTGACTCTGGGGGGGCATGGCAGCCCCAGCATTTT. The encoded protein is CASSDSGGAWQPQHF.

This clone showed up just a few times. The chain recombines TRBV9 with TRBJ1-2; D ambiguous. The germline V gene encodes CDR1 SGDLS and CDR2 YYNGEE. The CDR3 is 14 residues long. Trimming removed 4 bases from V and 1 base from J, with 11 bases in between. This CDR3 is CASSPRTDNYGYTF. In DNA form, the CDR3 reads TGTGCCAGCAGCCCTCGGACCGATAACTATGGCTACACCTTC.

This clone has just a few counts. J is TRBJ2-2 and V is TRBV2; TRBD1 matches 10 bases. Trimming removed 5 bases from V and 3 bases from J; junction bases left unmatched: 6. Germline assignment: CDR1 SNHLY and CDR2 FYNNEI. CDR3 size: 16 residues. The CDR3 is CASSKTGTGDTGELFF. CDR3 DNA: TGTGCCAGCAGTAAAACAGGGACAGGGGACACCGGGGAGCTGTTTTTT.

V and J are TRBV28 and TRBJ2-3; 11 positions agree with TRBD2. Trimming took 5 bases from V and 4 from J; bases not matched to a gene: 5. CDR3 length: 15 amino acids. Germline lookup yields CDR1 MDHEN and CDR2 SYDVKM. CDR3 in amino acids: CASSVAGGEADTQYF. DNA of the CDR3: TGTGCCAGCAGTGTAGCGGGAGGGGAGGCAGATACGCAGTATTTT. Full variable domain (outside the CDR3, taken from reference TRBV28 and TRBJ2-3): DVKVTQSSRYLVKRTGEKVFLECVQDMDHENMFWYRQDPGLGLRLIYFSYDVKMKEKGDIPEGYSVSREKKERFSLILESASTNQTSMYLCASSVAGGEADTQYFGPGTRLTVL.

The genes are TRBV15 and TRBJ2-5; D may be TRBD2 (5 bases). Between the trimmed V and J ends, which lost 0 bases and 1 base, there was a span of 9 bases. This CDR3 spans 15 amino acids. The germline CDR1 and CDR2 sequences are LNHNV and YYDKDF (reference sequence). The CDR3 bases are TGTGCCACCAGCAGAGATCCAAGCGGCCAAGAGACCCAGTACTTC. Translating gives CATSRDPSGQETQYF.

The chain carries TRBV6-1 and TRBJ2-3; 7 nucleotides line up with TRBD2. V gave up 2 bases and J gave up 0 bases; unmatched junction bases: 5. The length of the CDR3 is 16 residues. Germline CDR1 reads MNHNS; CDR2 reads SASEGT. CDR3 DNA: TGTGCCAGCAGTGAACTAGGCGGGAGCAGCACAGATACGCAGTATTTT. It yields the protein CASSELGGSSTDTQYF.

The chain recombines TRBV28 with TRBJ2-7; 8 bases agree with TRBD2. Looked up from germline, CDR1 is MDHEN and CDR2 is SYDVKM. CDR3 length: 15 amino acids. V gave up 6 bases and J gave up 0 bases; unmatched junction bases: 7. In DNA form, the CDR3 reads TGTGCCAGCAGCCGAGCGGGAGACTCCTCCTACGAGCAGTACTTC. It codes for CASSRAGDSSYEQYF.

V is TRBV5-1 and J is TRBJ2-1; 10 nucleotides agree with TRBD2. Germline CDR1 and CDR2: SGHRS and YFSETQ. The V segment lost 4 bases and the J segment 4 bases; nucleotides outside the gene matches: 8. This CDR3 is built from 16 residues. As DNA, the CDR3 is TGCGCCAGCAGCGGCCCCGCTAGCGGGGGTTACAATGAGCAGTTCTTC. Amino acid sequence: CASSGPASGGYNEQFF.

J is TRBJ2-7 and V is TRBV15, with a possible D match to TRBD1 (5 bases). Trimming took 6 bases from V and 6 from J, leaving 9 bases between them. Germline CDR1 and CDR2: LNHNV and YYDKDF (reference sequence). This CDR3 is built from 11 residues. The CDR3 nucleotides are TGTGCCACCAGGGGGCTTGGCGAGCAGTACTTC. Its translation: CATRGLGEQYF.

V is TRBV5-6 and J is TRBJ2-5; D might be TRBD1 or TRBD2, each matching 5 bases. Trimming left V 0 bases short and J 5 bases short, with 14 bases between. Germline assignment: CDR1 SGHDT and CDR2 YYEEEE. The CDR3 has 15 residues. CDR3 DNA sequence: TGTGCCAGCAGCTTGGTAGATCGGGGCGCCGAGACCCAGTACTTC. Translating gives CASSLVDRGAETQYF.

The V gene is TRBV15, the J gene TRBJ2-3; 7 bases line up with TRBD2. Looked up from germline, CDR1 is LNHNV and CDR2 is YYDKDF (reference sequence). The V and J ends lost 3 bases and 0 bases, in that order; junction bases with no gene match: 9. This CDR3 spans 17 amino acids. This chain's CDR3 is CATSSGLLAPSTDTQYF. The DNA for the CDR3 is TGTGCCACCAGCAGCGGCCTACTAGCGCCTAGCACAGATACGCAGTATTTT.

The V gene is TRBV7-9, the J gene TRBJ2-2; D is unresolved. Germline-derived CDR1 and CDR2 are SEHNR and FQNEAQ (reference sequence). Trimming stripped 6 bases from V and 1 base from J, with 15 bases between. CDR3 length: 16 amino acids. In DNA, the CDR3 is TGTGCCAGCAGTCTTTTTGGTGAGATGAACACCGGGGAGCTGTTTTTT. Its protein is CASSLFGEMNTGELFF.

The CDR3 coding sequence is TGTGCCAGCTCACCACCGGTGGGAGACGAGACCCAGTACTTC. Translated, it gives CASSPPVGDETQYF. V usage is TRBV18 and J usage is TRBJ2-5; possible D gene TRBD2, 5 bases. With 0 bases removed from V and 5 bases from J, the gap between germline ends came to 10 bases. The CDR3 length is 14 residues. CDR1 and CDR2 (germline): KGHSH, LQKENI.

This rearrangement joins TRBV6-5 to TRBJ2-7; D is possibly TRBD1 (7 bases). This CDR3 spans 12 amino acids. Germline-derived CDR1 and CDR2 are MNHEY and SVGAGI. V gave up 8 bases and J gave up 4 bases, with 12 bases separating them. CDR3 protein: CASRPGGYEQYF. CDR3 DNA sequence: TGTGCCAGCCGACCAGGGGGGTACGAGCAGTACTTC.

The CDR3 DNA reads as TGTGCCTGGAGTGCCGGAGGGCCTAGCACAGATACGCAGTATTTT. Translated: CAWSAGGPSTDTQYF. This rearrangement joins TRBV30 to TRBJ2-3; perhaps TRBD2 as D (6 bases). Trimming removed 1 base at V and 0 bases at J, with 11 bases between. CDR1 GTSNPN and CDR2 SVGIG come from the germline V gene (reference sequence). The CDR3 covers 15 residues.

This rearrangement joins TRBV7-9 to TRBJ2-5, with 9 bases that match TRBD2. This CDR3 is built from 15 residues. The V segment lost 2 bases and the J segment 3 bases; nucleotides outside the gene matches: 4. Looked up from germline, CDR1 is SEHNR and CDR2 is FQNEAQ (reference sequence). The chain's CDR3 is CASSLLASGKETQYF. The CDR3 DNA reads TGTGCCAGCAGCTTACTGGCTAGCGGGAAAGAGACCCAGTACTTC.

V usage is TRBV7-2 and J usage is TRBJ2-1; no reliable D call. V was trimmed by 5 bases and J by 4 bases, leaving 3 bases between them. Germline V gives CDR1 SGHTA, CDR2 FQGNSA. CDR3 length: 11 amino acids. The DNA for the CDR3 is TGTGCCAGCAGCCGATACAATGAGCAGTTCTTC. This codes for CASSRYNEQFF.

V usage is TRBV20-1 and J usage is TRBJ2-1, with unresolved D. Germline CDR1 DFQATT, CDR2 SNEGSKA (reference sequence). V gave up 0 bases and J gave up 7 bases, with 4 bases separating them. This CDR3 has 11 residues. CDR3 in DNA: TGCAGTGCTAGAGATCTGAATGAGCAGTTCTTC. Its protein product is CSARDLNEQFF.

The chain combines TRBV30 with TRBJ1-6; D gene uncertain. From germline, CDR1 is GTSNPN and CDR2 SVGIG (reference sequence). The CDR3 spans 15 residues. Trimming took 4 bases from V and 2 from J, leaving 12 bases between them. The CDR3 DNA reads TGTGCCTGGACTCTACAGCCTCCCTATAATTCACCCCTCCACTTT. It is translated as CAWTLQPPYNSPLHF.

The CDR3 sequence is CASSFGQVMETQYF. CDR3 in DNA: TGCGCCAGCAGCTTCGGACAGGTGATGGAGACCCAGTACTTC. The chain couples TRBV5-1 to TRBJ2-5, with TRBD1 matching over 7 bases. J was trimmed by 5 bases and V by 2 bases; bases with no gene match: 6. Germline values: CDR1 SGHRS, CDR2 YFSETQ. This CDR3 comprises 14 residues.

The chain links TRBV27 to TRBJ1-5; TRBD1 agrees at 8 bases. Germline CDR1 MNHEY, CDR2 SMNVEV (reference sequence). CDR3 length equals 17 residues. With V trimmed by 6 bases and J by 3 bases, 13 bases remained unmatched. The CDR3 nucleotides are TGTGCCAGCAGAACTAAGGCTTCGGGACAGGACAATCAGCCCCAGCATTTT. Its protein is CASRTKASGQDNQPQHF.

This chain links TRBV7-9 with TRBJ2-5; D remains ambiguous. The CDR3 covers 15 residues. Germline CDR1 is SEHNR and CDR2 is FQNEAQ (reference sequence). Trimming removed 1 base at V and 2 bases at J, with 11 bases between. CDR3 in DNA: TGTGCCAGCAGCTTAGGGAGAATAGGGCAAGAGACCCAGTACTTC. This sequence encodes CASSLGRIGQETQYF. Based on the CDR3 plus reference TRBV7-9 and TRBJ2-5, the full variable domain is DTGVSQNPRHKITKRGQNVTFRCDPISEHNRLYWYRQTLGQGPEFLTYFQNEAQLEKSRLLSDRFSAERPKGSFSTLEIQRTEQGDSAMYLCASSLGRIGQETQYFGPGTRLLVL.

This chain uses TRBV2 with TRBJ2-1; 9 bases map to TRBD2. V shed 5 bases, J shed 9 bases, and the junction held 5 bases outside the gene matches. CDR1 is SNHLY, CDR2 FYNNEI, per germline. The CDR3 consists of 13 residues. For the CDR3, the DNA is TGTGCCAGCAGTAGCGGGAGGTTCAGTGAGCAGTTCTTC. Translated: CASSSGRFSEQFF.

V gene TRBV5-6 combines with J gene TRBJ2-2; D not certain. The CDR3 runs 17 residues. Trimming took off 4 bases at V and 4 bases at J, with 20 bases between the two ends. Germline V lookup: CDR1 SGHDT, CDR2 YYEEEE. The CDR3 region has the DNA TGTGCCAGCAGCCCGGCCGTTCCGAGACTTCGCACCGGGGAGCTGTTTTTT. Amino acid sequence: CASSPAVPRLRTGELFF.

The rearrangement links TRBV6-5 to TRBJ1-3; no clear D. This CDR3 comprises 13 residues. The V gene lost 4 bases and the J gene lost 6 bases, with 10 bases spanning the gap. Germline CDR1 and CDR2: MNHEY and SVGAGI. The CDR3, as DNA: TGTGCCAGCAGTTCCGCCGGGGTAAACACCATATATTTT. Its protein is CASSSAGVNTIYF.

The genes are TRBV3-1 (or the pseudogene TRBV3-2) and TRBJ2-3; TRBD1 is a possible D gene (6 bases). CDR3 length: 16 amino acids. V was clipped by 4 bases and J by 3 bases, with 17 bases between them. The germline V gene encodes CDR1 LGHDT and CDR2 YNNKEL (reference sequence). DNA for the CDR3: TGTGCCAGCAGCCGGACAGATCTTCTCCCAACAGATACGCAGTATTTT. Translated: CASSRTDLLPTDTQYF.

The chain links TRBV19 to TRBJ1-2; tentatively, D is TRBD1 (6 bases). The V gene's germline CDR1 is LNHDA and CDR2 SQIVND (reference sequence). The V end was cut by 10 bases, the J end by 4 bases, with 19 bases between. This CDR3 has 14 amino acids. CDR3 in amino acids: CATSSGNRVYGYTF. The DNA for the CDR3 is TGTGCCACCTCCTCCGGGAACAGGGTCTATGGCTACACCTTC.

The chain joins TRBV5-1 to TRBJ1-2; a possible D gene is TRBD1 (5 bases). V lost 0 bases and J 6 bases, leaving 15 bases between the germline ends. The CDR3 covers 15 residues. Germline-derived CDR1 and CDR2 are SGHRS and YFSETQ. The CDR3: CASSLAGQIVDGYTF. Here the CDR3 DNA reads TGCGCCAGCAGCTTGGCGGGGCAGATAGTGGATGGCTACACCTTC.